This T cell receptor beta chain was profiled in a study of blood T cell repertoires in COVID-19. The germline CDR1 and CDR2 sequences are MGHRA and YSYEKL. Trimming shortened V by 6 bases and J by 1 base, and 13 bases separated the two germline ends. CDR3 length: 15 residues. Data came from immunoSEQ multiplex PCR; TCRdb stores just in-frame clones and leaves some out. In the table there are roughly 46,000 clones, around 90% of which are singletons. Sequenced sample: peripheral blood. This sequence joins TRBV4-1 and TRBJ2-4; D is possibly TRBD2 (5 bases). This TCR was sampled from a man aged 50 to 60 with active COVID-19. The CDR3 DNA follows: TGCGCCAGCAGGGAGGCCTGGGCGGCCAAAAACATTCAGTACTTC. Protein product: CASREAWAAKNIQYF.